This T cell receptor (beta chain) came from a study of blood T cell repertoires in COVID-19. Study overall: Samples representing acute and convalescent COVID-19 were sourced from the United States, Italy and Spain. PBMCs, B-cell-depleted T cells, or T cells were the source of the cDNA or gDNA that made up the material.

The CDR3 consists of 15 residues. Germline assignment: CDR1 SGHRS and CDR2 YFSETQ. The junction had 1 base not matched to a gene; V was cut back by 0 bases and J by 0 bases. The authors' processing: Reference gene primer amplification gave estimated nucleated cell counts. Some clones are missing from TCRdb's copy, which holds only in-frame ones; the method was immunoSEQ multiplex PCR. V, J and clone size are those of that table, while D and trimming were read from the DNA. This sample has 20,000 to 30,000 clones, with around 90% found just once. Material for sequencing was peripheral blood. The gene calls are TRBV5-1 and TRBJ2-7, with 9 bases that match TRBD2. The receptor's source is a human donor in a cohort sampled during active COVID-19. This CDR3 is CASSLEGLASYEQYF. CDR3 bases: TGCGCCAGCAGCTTGGAGGGACTAGCCTCCTACGAGCAGTACTTC.